This T cell receptor beta chain emerged from a study of blood T cell repertoires in COVID-19. Study-wide background: Material from acute and convalescent COVID-19 was sourced from the United States, Italy and Spain. T cells, B-cell-depleted T cells, or PBMCs provided the cDNA or gDNA that served as material.

This CDR3 has 16 amino acids. J lost 6 bases, V lost 4 bases, and 12 bases had no gene match. CDR1 is ENHRY, CDR2 SYGVKD, per germline. Per the authors' pipeline: Using reference gene primer amplification, nucleated cell counts were estimated. Sequencing used immunoSEQ multiplex PCR; TCRdb keeps in-frame clones, though not all of them. For V, J and clone size, that table is used; D and trimming come from the DNA. The sample includes about 68,000 clones, about 82% of them seen just once. The count of this clone is one. Sample: peripheral blood. The chain employs TRBV10-3 and TRBJ1-1; 9 bases match TRBD1. This receptor was taken from a man in his forties or fifties with acute or convalescent COVID-19. In DNA, the CDR3 is TGTGCCATCAGTGTAGGCGGGACAGGGCGATACGCTGAAGCTTTCTTT. Encoded protein: CAISVGGTGRYAEAFF.